Below, 5 T cell receptor beta chains from the same sample are listed, as sequenced in a study of T-cell memory formation after mild COVID-19. Via MiXCR, TCRdb re-called the 5' RACE reads, giving one row per CDR3 protein. The sample consists of under 50,000 distinct CDR3 sequences, roughly a quarter of them appearing once. The material sequenced was PBMCs or a T cell subset sorted from them (not recorded which). Receptors were obtained from a man in his late teens or twenties who had mild COVID-19 (a few samples of this study predate the infection). Cell type and time point are not known.

This chain uses TRBV6-2 or TRBV6-3 with TRBJ1-2, with 7 bases identical to TRBD1. Losses at the gene ends were 3 bases for V and 8 bases for J; bases not matched to a gene: 12. Germline CDR1 is MNHEY and CDR2 is SVGEGT. The CDR3 sequence is 15 residues long. CDR3 protein: CASSYSERGHRGYTF. The CDR3 coding sequence is TGTGCCAGCAGTTATTCGGAGAGGGGGCATCGAGGCTACACCTTC.

This clonotype was observed a few times. The J gene is TRBJ2-2, the V gene TRBV29-1; the match to TRBD1 covers 8 bases. CDR1 and CDR2 (germline): SQVTM, ANQGSEA. V dropped 3 bases and J dropped 1; count of bases not matched to a gene: 4. CDR3 length equals 15 residues. In DNA form, the CDR3 reads TGCAGCGTTGACCTCGGACAGGGGAACACCGGGGAGCTGTTTTTT. It translates to CSVDLGQGNTGELFF.

The chain uses TRBV5-6 and TRBJ2-7, with TRBD1 as a possible D gene (5 bases). CDR3 size: 13 residues. Germline values: CDR1 SGHDT, CDR2 YYEEEE. The V and J ends lost 0 bases and 2 bases respectively, with 6 bases between them. CDR3 protein: CASSLGGPYEQYV. CDR3 DNA: TGTGCCAGCAGCTTGGGGGGCCCCTACGAGCAGTACGTC.

This clonotype was seen only a few times. This chain joins TRBV4-3 and TRBJ2-7, with D perhaps being TRBD1 or TRBD2 (5 bases each). Germline V CDR1 and CDR2: LGHNA, YSLEER. V was clipped by 0 bases and J by 5 bases, with 8 bases between them. The CDR3 sequence is 13 residues long. As DNA, the CDR3 is TGCGCCAGCAGCCAAGATGGGGACGACGAGCAGTACTTC. This encodes CASSQDGDDEQYF.

This chain connects TRBV5-1 to TRBJ1-6; TRBD1 aligns across 7 bases. Germline CDR1 reads SGHRS; CDR2 reads YFSETQ. Unmatched junction bases numbered 3, after V lost 7 bases and J lost 5 bases. The CDR3 totals 13 residues. The CDR3 protein is CASCDRDNSPLHF. Here the CDR3 DNA reads TGCGCCAGCTGTGACAGGGATAATTCACCCCTCCACTTT.